This TCR beta chain was recovered during a study of blood T cells in healthy people across ages. There were healthy Caucasian individuals from Russia, aged about 6 to 100, serving as donors. It was with a sample-barcoded 5' primer and a J-beta primer mix that a second PCR of about 6 to 12 cycles was run. Every cDNA molecule bore a tag from a template-switch adaptor containing 12 random nucleotides. TCRdb ran MiXCR on the 5' RACE reads and lists one entry per CDR3 protein. The data show 800,000 to 1,000,000 distinct CDR3 sequences, with roughly 52% seen just once and around 15% held by the top ten. The CDR3 runs to 15 residues. The germline V gene encodes CDR1 LGHNA and CDR2 YNFKEQ. V lost 0 bases and J 2 bases, leaving 10 bases between the germline ends.

The sample taken for sequencing was blood. This chain connects TRBV4-2 to TRBJ1-2; tentatively, D is TRBD1 (6 bases). The TCR sequence derives from a man between 25 and 39 years old in good health. The CDR3 nucleotides read TGTGCCAGCAGCCAAGAACAGGGATCAAACTATGGCTACACCTTC. This gives the protein CASSQEQGSNYGYTF.